This TCR beta chain was found in a study of blood T cell repertoires in COVID-19. The germline V gene encodes CDR1 MNHEY and CDR2 SVGAGI. The CDR3 runs to 14 residues. The V gene end was trimmed by 6 bases and the J gene end by 6 bases; junction bases not matched to a gene: 7. Data came from immunoSEQ multiplex PCR; TCRdb stores just in-frame clones and leaves some out. The sample yields over 250,000 clones, roughly 86% seen once. What was sequenced was PBMCs or T cells enriched from blood (not recorded which). The receptor was isolated from a woman aged 25-40 years who had recovered from COVID-19. V usage is TRBV6-5 and J usage is TRBJ2-3; 9 nucleotides line up with TRBD1. Written as DNA, the CDR3 is TGTGCCAGCAGCACCGACAGGGGGACGGATACGCAGTATTTT. It specifies CASSTDRGTDTQYF.